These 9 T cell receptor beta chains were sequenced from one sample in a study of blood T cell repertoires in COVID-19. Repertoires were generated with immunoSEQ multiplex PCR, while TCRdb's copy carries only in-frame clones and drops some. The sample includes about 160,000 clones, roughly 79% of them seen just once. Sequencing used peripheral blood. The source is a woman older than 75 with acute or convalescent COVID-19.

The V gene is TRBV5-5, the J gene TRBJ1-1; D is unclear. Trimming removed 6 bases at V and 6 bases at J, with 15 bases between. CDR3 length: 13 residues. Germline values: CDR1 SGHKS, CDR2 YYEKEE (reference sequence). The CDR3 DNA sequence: TGTGCCAGCACTACGAACCCGAATTCTGAAGCTTTCTTT. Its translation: CASTTNPNSEAFF.

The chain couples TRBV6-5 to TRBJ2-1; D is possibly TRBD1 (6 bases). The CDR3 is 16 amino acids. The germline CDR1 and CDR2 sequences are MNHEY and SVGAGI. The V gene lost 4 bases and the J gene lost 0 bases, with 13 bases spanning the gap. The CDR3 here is CASSSRQALSYNEQFF. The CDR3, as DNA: TGTGCCAGCAGTTCACGACAGGCGCTCTCCTACAATGAGCAGTTCTTC.

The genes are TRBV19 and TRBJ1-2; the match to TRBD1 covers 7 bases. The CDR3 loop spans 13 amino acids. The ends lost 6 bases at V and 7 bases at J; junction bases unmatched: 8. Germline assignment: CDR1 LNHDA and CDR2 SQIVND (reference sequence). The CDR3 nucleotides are TGTGCCAGTAGGAGAGGAGGGGGCTCTGGCTACACCTTC. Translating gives CASRRGGGSGYTF.

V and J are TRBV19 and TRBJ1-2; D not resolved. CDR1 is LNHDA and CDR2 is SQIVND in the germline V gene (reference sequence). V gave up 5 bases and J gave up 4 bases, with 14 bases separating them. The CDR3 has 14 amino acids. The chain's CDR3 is CASSLLFRGYGYTF. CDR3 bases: TGTGCCAGTAGTCTCCTGTTTCGGGGCTATGGCTACACCTTC. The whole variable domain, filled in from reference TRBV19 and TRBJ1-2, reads DGGITQSPKYLFRKEGQNVTLSCEQNLNHDAMYWYRQDPGQGLRLIYYSQIVNDFQKGDIAEGYSVSREKKESFPLTVTSAQKNPTAFYLCASSLLFRGYGYTFGSGTRLTVV.

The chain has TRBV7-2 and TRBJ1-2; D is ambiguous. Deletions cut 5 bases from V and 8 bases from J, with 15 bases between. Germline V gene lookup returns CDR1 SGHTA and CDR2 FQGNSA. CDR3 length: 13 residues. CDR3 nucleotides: TGTGCCAGCAGCCTTCCTGACCGAGCGGGCTACACCTTC. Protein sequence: CASSLPDRAGYTF.

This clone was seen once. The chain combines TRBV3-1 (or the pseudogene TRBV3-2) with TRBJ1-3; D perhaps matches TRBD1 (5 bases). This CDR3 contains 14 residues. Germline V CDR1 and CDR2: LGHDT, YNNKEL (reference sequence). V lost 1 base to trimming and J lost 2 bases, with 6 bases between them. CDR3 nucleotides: TGTGCCAGCAGCCAAGCAGGGCCTGGAAACACCATATATTTT. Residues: CASSQAGPGNTIYF.

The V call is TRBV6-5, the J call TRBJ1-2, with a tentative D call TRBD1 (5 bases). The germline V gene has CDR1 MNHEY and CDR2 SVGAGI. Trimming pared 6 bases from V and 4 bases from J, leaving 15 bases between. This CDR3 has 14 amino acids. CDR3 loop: CASRGGANAYGYTF. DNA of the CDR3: TGTGCCAGCAGGGGGGGAGCCAATGCCTATGGCTACACCTTC.

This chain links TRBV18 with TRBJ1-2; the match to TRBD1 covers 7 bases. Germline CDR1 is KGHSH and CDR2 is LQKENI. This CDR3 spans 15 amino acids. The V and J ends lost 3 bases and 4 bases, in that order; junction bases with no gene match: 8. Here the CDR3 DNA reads TGTGCCAGCTCACCCCCGCCCGACAGGGCCTATGGCTACACCTTC. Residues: CASSPPPDRAYGYTF.

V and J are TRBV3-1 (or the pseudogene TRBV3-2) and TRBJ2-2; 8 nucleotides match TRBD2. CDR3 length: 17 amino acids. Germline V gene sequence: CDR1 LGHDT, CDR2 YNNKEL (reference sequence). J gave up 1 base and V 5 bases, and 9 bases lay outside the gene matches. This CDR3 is CASSSRLSGVNTGELFF. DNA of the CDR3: TGTGCCAGCAGCTCCCGTCTTAGCGGGGTGAACACCGGGGAGCTGTTTTTT.